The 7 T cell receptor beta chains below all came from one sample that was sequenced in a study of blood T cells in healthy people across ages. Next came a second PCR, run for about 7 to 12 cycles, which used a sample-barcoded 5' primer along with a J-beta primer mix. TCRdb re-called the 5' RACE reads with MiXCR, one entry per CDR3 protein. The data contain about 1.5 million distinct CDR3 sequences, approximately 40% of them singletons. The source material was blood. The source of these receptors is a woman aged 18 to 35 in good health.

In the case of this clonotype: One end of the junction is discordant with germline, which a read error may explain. CDR3 protein: CSARRQGGTGTQYF. The CDR3 DNA sequence: TGCAGTGCCAGAAGACAAGGGGGGACAGGTACGCAGTATTTT. The gene calls are TRBV20-1 and TRBJ2-3; TRBD1 aligns across 8 bases. Germline CDR1 is DFQATT and CDR2 is SNEGSKA (reference sequence). CDR3 length equals 14 residues.

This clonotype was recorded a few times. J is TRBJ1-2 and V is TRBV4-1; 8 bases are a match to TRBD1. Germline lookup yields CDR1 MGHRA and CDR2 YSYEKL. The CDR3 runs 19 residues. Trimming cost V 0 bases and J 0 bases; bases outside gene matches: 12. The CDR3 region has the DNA TGCGCCAGCAGCCAAGATTTGGCAGGGGGCCGAATAGCTAACTATGGCTACACCTTC. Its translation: CASSQDLAGGRIANYGYTF.

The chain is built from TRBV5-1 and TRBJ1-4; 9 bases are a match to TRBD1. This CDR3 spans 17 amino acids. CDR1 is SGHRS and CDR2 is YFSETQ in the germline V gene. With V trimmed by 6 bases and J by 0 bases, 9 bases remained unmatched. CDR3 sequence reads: CASNEATGGATNEKLFF. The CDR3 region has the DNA TGCGCCAGCAACGAGGCCACAGGGGGCGCAACTAATGAAAAACTGTTTTTT. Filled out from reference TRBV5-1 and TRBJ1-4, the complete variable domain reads KAGVTQTPRYLIKTRGQQVTLSCSPISGHRSVSWYQQTPGQGLQFLFEYFSETQRNKGNFPGRFSGRQFSNSRSEMNVSTLELGDSALYLCASNEATGGATNEKLFFGSGTQLSVL.

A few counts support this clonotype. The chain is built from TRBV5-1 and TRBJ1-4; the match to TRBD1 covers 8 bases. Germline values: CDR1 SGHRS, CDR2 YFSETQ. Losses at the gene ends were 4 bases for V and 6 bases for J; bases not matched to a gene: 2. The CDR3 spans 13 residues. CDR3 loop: CASSDRGDEKLFF. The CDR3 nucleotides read TGCGCCAGCAGCGACAGGGGCGATGAAAAACTGTTTTTT. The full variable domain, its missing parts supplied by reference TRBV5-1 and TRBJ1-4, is KAGVTQTPRYLIKTRGQQVTLSCSPISGHRSVSWYQQTPGQGLQFLFEYFSETQRNKGNFPGRFSGRQFSNSRSEMNVSTLELGDSALYLCASSDRGDEKLFFGSGTQLSVL.

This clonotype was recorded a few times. The CDR3 reads CASSQEGQGVYEQYF. The CDR3 bases are TGTGCCAGCAGCCAAGAGGGACAGGGGGTCTACGAGCAGTACTTC. The chain is built from TRBV4-2 and TRBJ2-5; 11 bases agree with TRBD1. The J call may be mistaken, given a closer DNA end match to TRBJ2-7. CDR1 is LGHNA and CDR2 is YNFKEQ in the germline V gene. The CDR3 has 15 residues.

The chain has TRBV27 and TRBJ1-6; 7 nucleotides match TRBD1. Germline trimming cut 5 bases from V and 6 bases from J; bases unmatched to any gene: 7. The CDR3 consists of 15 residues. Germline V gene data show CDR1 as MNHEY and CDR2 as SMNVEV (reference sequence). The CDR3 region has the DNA TGTGCCAGCAGTACCCCGACAGGGATTAATTCACCCCTCCACTTT. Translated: CASSTPTGINSPLHF.

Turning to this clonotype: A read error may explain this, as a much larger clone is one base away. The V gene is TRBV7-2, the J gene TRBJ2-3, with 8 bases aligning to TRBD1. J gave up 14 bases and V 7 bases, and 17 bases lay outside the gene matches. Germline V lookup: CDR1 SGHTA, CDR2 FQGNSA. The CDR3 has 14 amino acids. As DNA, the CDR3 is TGTGCCAGCAACCTGACGCGGGACAGGCTTCTTGGGTATTTT. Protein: CASNLTRDRLLGYF.